The 5 T cell receptor beta chains below all came from one sample that was sequenced in a study of T cell responses to AZD1222 COVID-19 vaccine. TCRdb keeps only in-frame clones here, not all; method: immunoSEQ multiplex PCR. The sample records about 140,000 clones, around 90% being singletons. The specimen comprised peripheral blood, sampled 28 days after the second AZD1222 dose. These receptor sequences come from an adult who received the AZD1222 COVID-19 vaccine.

V and J are TRBV18 and TRBJ2-1; D is ambiguous. CDR1 is KGHSH, CDR2 LQKENI, per germline. There are 13 residues in the CDR3. V was clipped by 3 bases and J by 9 bases, with 12 bases between them. CDR3 protein: CASSPYPNGEQFF. The CDR3 DNA is TGTGCCAGCTCACCTTACCCGAATGGTGAGCAGTTCTTC.

V and J are TRBV20-1 and TRBJ1-6; the D gene is possibly TRBD1 (5 bases). V was cut by 3 bases and J by 5 bases, with 20 bases left in between. Germline loops: CDR1 DFQATT, CDR2 SNEGSKA (reference sequence). The CDR3 loop spans 17 amino acids. The chain's CDR3 is CSASGTLNEGHNSPLHF. The CDR3 bases are TGCAGTGCTAGTGGGACCCTAAATGAGGGCCATAATTCACCCCTCCACTTT.

This clone was detected only once. This chain joins TRBV7-2 and TRBJ2-1, with a possible D match to TRBD2 (7 bases). With 7 bases removed from V and 1 base from J, the gap between germline ends came to 17 bases. Germline assignment: CDR1 SGHTA and CDR2 FQGNSA. The length of the CDR3 is 16 residues. Written as DNA, the CDR3 is TGTGCCAGCACCCCGGAGGGGGGGGTATCCTACAATGAGCAGTTCTTC. Its translation is CASTPEGGVSYNEQFF.

The chain links TRBV11-3 to TRBJ2-2; 7 bases are shared with TRBD1. Trimming took 5 bases from V and 3 from J; bases not matched to a gene: 6. CDR1 and CDR2 (germline): SGHNT, YENEEA. CDR3 length: 15 amino acids. In DNA form, the CDR3 reads TGTGCCAGCAGCCCTGGGACAGATTACACCGGGGAGCTGTTTTTT. This gives the protein CASSPGTDYTGELFF.

The chain links TRBV13 to TRBJ2-7; D is uncertain. Germline CDR1 reads PRHDT; CDR2 reads FYEKMQ (reference sequence). V lost 4 bases and J 6 bases, leaving 16 bases between the germline ends. This CDR3 spans 14 amino acids. The CDR3 loop reads CASSSRVPKREQYF. CDR3 sequence (DNA): TGTGCCAGCAGCTCCCGGGTTCCGAAGCGCGAGCAGTACTTC.